This entry lists 15 T cell receptor beta chains sequenced from one sample in a study of T cells in Graves' hyperthyroidism and ophthalmopathy (dated by TCRdb to 2018 to 2020). Libraries came from multiplex PCR. For sequencing, an Illumina HiSeq 2000 was employed. TCR beta CDR3 regions were amplified from RNA transcripts. For the first round of RT-PCR on the TCR CDR3, the HTBI primer set was used together with the Qiagen OneStep RT-PCR kit. TCRdb reanalyzed the raw reads on its own, using fastp at Q25 for trimming and MiXCR for clone calling, and kept in-frame beta chains. Each entry merges the rows of one CDR3 protein and shows their most common DNA and genes. The sample includes 330,000 or so distinct CDR3 sequences, with less than 20% observed a single time. Clones ranked in the top ten supply around 15% of the sample. Specimen: blood. The receptors derive from a woman between 40 and 55 years old with Graves' ophthalmopathy.

This clonotype came up a few times. This chain connects TRBV19 to TRBJ1-1; 12 positions match TRBD1. This CDR3 is built from 16 residues. Germline CDR1 LNHDA, CDR2 SQIVND (reference sequence). With 6 bases clipped from V and 4 bases from J, the junction kept 9 bases outside the gene matches. CDR3 amino acids: CASSPGTGGAGTEAFF. The CDR3 DNA sequence: TGTGCCAGTAGCCCTGGGACAGGGGGCGCAGGCACTGAAGCTTTCTTT. Full variable domain (outside the CDR3, taken from reference TRBV19 and TRBJ1-1): DGGITQSPKYLFRKEGQNVTLSCEQNLNHDAMYWYRQDPGQGLRLIYYSQIVNDFQKGDIAEGYSVSREKKESFPLTVTSAQKNPTAFYLCASSPGTGGAGTEAFFGQGTRLTVV.

This clonotype was seen at least ten times. This chain uses TRBV30 with TRBJ2-6, with 11 bases aligning to TRBD1. The junction had 5 bases not matched to a gene; V was cut back by 4 bases and J by 3 bases. This CDR3 is built from 16 residues. Germline CDR1 GTSNPN, CDR2 SVGIG (reference sequence). CDR3 amino acids: CAWTGQGASGANVLTF. CDR3 nucleotides: TGTGCCTGGACAGGACAGGGGGCCAGTGGGGCCAACGTCCTGACTTTC.

This clonotype was detected many times. The chain uses TRBV30 and TRBJ1-5; tentatively, D is TRBD1 (6 bases). The CDR3 loop spans 13 amino acids. CDR1 is GTSNPN and CDR2 is SVGIG in the germline V gene (reference sequence). Trimming took 3 bases from V and 2 from J, leaving 8 bases between them. CDR3 in DNA: TGTGCCTGGAGAGGGGGTGGCAATCAGCCCCAGCATTTT. Its translation: CAWRGGGNQPQHF.

Comment on this clonotype: A clone one base away is much larger, so this may be a read error. This chain joins TRBV19 and TRBJ1-5; D perhaps matches TRBD1 (6 bases). Germline lookup yields CDR1 LNHDA and CDR2 SQIVND (reference sequence). This CDR3 has 13 residues. CDR3 sequence (DNA): TGTGCCAGTAGTATTACAGGGAACCAGCCCCAGCGTTTT. This translates into CASSITGNQPQRF.

This clonotype was recorded at least ten times. V is TRBV20-1 and J is TRBJ2-5, with 12 positions matching TRBD2. The CDR3 consists of 19 residues. Germline V lookup: CDR1 DFQATT, CDR2 SNEGSKA (reference sequence). V lost 4 bases, J lost 5 bases, and 20 bases stayed unmatched. In DNA, the CDR3 is TGCAGTGCTAAAGACGGATTACGGACTAGCGGGAAGGTCGGGGAGACCCAGTACTTC. It specifies CSAKDGLRTSGKVGETQYF.

The chain links TRBV6-5 to TRBJ1-2; 8 bases map to TRBD1. J lost 4 bases, V lost 4 bases, and 14 bases had no gene match. The CDR3 extends over 17 amino acids. CDR1 is MNHEY and CDR2 is SVGAGI in the germline V gene. CDR3: CASSLSSGQATIYGYTF. The CDR3 DNA reads as TGTGCCAGCAGTTTAAGTTCGGGACAGGCGACCATCTATGGCTACACCTTC.

This clonotype was seen ten or more times. This chain joins TRBV11-2 and TRBJ2-7; D not resolved. Germline CDR1 and CDR2: SGHAT and FQNNGV. Trimming took off 0 bases at V and 8 bases at J, with 17 bases between the two ends. This CDR3 has 15 amino acids. The CDR3, as DNA: TGTGCCAGCAGCTTAGATTATCGGACCGCACCGCAGCAGTACTTC. Translating it yields CASSLDYRTAPQQYF. Drawing the rest from reference TRBV11-2 and TRBJ2-7, the complete variable domain is EAGVAQSPRYKIIEKRQSVAFWCNPISGHATLYWYQQILGQGPKLLIQFQNNGVVDDSQLPKDRFSAERLKGVDSTLKIQPAKLEDSAVYLCASSLDYRTAPQQYFGPGTRLTVT.

This clonotype was observed many times. J is TRBJ2-2 and V is TRBV18; TRBD2 agrees at 13 bases. After removal of 3 bases from V and 0 bases from J, the junction contained 4 bases not matched to a gene. The CDR3 runs 18 residues. Germline V gene lookup returns CDR1 KGHSH and CDR2 LQKENI. Here the CDR3 reads CASSPLGLAGANTGELFF. In DNA form, the CDR3 reads TGTGCCAGCTCACCCCTCGGACTAGCGGGAGCGAACACCGGGGAGCTGTTTTTT.

At least ten counts were recorded for this clonotype. This chain connects TRBV5-8 to TRBJ1-2; TRBD1 matches 8 bases. The CDR3 sequence is 15 residues long. Germline V lookup: CDR1 SGHTS, CDR2 YDEGEE. V lost 1 base, J lost 7 bases, and 9 bases stayed unmatched. CDR3 amino acids: CASSLFRQGASGYTF. In DNA form, the CDR3 reads TGTGCCAGCAGCTTGTTCCGTCAGGGGGCGAGTGGCTACACCTTC. Full variable domain (missing parts from reference TRBV5-8 and TRBJ1-2): EAGVTQSPTHLIKTRGQQATLRCSPISGHTSVYWYQQALGLGLQFLLWYDEGEERNRGNFPPRFSGRQFPNYSSELNVNALELEDSALYLCASSLFRQGASGYTFGSGTRLTVV.

Comment on this clonotype: One base away lies a much larger clone, so this may be a sequencing read error. V and J are TRBV5-1 and TRBJ1-2; the D is unclear. Germline CDR1 is SGHRS and CDR2 is YFSETQ. V lost 3 bases, J lost 7 bases, and 19 bases lay in between. CDR3 length: 15 amino acids. The CDR3 sequence: CASSSNTQQPGGYTF. In nucleotides, the CDR3 is TGCGCCAGCAGCTCGAATACGCAGCAGCCGGGTGGCTACACCTTC.

This clonotype was detected many times. This rearrangement joins TRBV12-3 or TRBV12-4 to TRBJ1-2; D is perhaps TRBD1 (5 bases). The CDR3 is made up of 18 amino acids. V shed 1 base and J shed 0 bases, with 18 bases lying between them. CDR3 loop: CASSLGRGTRTSNYGYTF. CDR3 coding DNA: TGTGCCAGCAGTTTAGGGAGGGGCACCAGGACCTCTAACTATGGCTACACCTTC.

V and J are TRBV20-1 and TRBJ2-7, with a weak D call TRBD2 (6 bases). The germline gives CDR1 DFQATT, CDR2 SNEGSKA (reference sequence). V gave up 0 bases and J gave up 8 bases, with 11 bases separating them. The CDR3 length is 12 residues. The CDR3 protein is CSARDPGGKQYF. The CDR3 coding sequence is TGCAGTGCTAGAGATCCCGGGGGAAAGCAGTACTTC.

This clonotype has a count of ten or more. The V call is TRBV7-8, the J call TRBJ1-1; D not resolved. V was cut by 6 bases and J by 5 bases, with 16 bases left in between. The germline V gene has CDR1 SGHVS and CDR2 FQNEAQ. CDR3 length: 14 amino acids. CDR3 sequence: CASRDPTSRTEAFF. Here the CDR3 DNA reads TGTGCCAGCAGAGATCCAACCTCGAGGACTGAAGCTTTCTTT. Full variable domain (rest looked up from reference TRBV7-8 and TRBJ1-1): GAGVSQSPRYKVAKRGQDVALRCDPISGHVSLFWYQQALGQGPEFLTYFQNEAQLDKSGLPSDRFFAERPEGSVSTLKIQRTQQEDSAVYLCASRDPTSRTEAFFGQGTRLTVV.

The rearrangement links TRBV20-1 to TRBJ1-2, with 9 bases lining up with TRBD1. CDR1 and CDR2 (germline): DFQATT, SNEGSKA (reference sequence). The CDR3 is 13 amino acids. V was clipped by 0 bases and J by 7 bases; unmatched bases: 3. CDR3 loop: CSAREGQGSGYTF. The CDR3 DNA follows: TGCAGTGCTAGAGAGGGACAGGGATCTGGCTACACCTTC.

This clonotype was seen ten or more times. V is TRBV9 and J is TRBJ2-2; no reliable D call. This CDR3 has 13 amino acids. Germline values: CDR1 SGDLS, CDR2 YYNGEE. The V end lost 3 bases, the J end lost 6 bases, and 9 bases lay between the germline ends. The CDR3: CASSALVSGELFF. In nucleotides, the CDR3 is TGTGCCAGCAGCGCCCTAGTCTCCGGGGAGCTGTTTTTT.